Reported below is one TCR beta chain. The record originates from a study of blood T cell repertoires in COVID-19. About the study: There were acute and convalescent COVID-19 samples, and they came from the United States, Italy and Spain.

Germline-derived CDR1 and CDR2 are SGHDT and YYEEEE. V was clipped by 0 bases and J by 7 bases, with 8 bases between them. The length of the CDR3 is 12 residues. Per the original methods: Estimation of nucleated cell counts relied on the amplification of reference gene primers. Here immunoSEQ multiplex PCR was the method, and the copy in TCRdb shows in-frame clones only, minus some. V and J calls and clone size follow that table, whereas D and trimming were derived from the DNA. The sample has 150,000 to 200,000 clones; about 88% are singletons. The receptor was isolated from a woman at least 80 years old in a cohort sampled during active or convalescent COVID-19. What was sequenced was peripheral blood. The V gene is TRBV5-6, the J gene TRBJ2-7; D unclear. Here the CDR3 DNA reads TGTGCCAGCAGCTTGGACAGCAGGGAGCAGTACGTC. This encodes CASSLDSREQYV.